Below are 13 T cell receptor beta chains sequenced from a single sample in a study of technical replicates of blood from a handful of donors. Sequencing used immunoSEQ multiplex PCR; TCRdb keeps in-frame clones, though not all of them. The sample yields 75,000 to 90,000 clones, approximately 96% seen once. The sample taken for sequencing was T cells isolated from PBMCs. All receptors come from a human donor in good health.

The CDR3 reads CASRGGMNTEAFF. CDR3 DNA sequence: TGTGCCAGCAGGGGGGGAATGAACACTGAAGCTTTCTTT. The rearrangement links TRBV6-1 to TRBJ1-1, with a possible D match to TRBD1 (5 bases). V lost 6 bases to trimming and J lost 0 bases, with 8 bases between them. The CDR3 sequence is 13 residues long. The germline V gene has CDR1 MNHNS and CDR2 SASEGT.

This chain uses TRBV11-2 with TRBJ2-3, with unresolved D. Trimming cost V 3 bases and J 2 bases, with 12 bases left between them. CDR3 length: 15 residues. Germline loops: CDR1 SGHAT, CDR2 FQNNGV. The CDR3 sequence: CASSFGRLTTDTQYF. In nucleotides, the CDR3 is TGTGCCAGCAGCTTTGGCCGACTTACCACAGATACGCAGTATTTT.

This clone showed up just a few times. CDR3 nucleotides: TGTGCCTGGAGTAGGACAGCTAATCAGCCCCAGCATTTT. This codes for CAWSRTANQPQHF. The V gene is TRBV30, the J gene TRBJ1-5; tentative D call: TRBD1 (6 bases). This CDR3 spans 13 amino acids. Trimming stripped 2 bases from V and 4 bases from J, with 9 bases between. Germline CDR1 GTSNPN, CDR2 SVGIG (reference sequence).

The gene calls are TRBV7-9 and TRBJ1-1; D is unresolved. V shed 4 bases and J shed 11 bases, with 17 bases lying between them. Germline lookup yields CDR1 SEHNR and CDR2 FQNEAQ (reference sequence). CDR3 length equals 13 residues. CDR3 nucleotides: TGTGCCAGCAGCTATGTCACAGTTGGTGAGGCTTTCTTT. It is translated as CASSYVTVGEAFF.

This chain links TRBV11-1 with TRBJ2-5; D call uncertain. The CDR3 loop spans 15 amino acids. CDR1 and CDR2 from the germline V gene are SGHAT and FQDESV (reference sequence). With 1 base removed from V and 5 bases from J, the gap between germline ends came to 14 bases. The CDR3 nucleotides read TGTGCCAGCAGCTTAGAGCCGAGGCTACGGGAGACCCAGTACTTC. Translated: CASSLEPRLRETQYF. The whole variable domain, remainder taken from reference TRBV11-1 and TRBJ2-5, is EAEVAQSPRYKITEKSQAVAFWCDPISGHATLYWYRQILGQGPELLVQFQDESVVDDSQLPKDRFSAERLKGVDSTLKIQPAELGDSAMYLCASSLEPRLRETQYFGPGTRLLVL.

This clone appeared once. This chain uses TRBV7-3 with TRBJ2-6; the D gene is possibly TRBD2 (5 bases). Trimming took 0 bases from V and 2 from J, leaving 8 bases between them. Per the germline V gene, CDR1 is SGHTA and CDR2 is FQGTGA. CDR3 length: 16 amino acids. CDR3 region: CASSLTSGTGANVLTF. The DNA of the CDR3 is TGTGCCAGCAGCTTAACTTCCGGGACTGGGGCCAACGTCCTGACTTTC.

CDR3 sequence reads: CASSLVTSRVAGQETQYF. For the CDR3, the DNA is TGTGCCAGCAGCTTAGTCACAAGCCGGGTAGCGGGACAAGAGACCCAGTACTTC. J is TRBJ2-5 and V is TRBV7-2; 8 bases map to TRBD2. CDR1 is SGHTA, CDR2 FQGNSA, per germline. The CDR3 runs 18 residues. The ends lost 1 base at V and 2 bases at J; junction bases unmatched: 12.

The genes are TRBV7-3 and TRBJ2-1; the match to TRBD2 covers 12 bases. The CDR3 length is 15 residues. The germline V gene has CDR1 SGHTA and CDR2 FQGTGA. V shed 5 bases and J 4 bases; nucleotides not matched to a gene: 3. DNA of the CDR3: TGTGCCAGCAGCCTAGCGGGAGGGCCTTACAATGAGCAGTTCTTC. Its translation is CASSLAGGPYNEQFF.

This chain joins TRBV6-6 and TRBJ1-1, with TRBD1 identical over 7 bases. J gave up 0 bases and V 4 bases, and 5 bases lay outside the gene matches. Per the germline V gene, CDR1 is MNHNY and CDR2 is SVGAGI (reference sequence). The CDR3 is made up of 15 amino acids. As DNA, the CDR3 is TGTGCCAGCAGTTCCACGGACAGGATGAACACTGAAGCTTTCTTT. It encodes CASSSTDRMNTEAFF.

J is TRBJ1-5 and V is TRBV28; D remains unclear. The ends were cut back, 11 bases at V and 6 bases at J, with 20 bases in the middle. The CDR3 is 14 amino acids. Germline loops: CDR1 MDHEN, CDR2 SYDVKM. CDR3 sequence (DNA): TGTGCCGGAGGTACTGGACTAGGAGGTCAGCCCCAGCATTTT. Amino acids: CAGGTGLGGQPQHF. The full variable domain, with the rest looked up from reference TRBV28 and TRBJ1-5, is DVKVTQSSRYLVKRTGEKVFLECVQDMDHENMFWYRQDPGLGLRLIYFSYDVKMKEKGDIPEGYSVSREKKERFSLILESASTNQTSMYLCAGGTGLGGQPQHFGDGTRLSIL.

V gene TRBV7-2 combines with J gene TRBJ1-1, with a possible D match to TRBD1 (5 bases). The CDR3 has 15 residues. V was clipped by 1 base and J by 0 bases, with 9 bases between them. Germline-derived CDR1 and CDR2 are SGHTA and FQGNSA. The chain's CDR3 is CASSLEGWMNTEAFF. DNA for the CDR3: TGTGCCAGCAGCTTAGAGGGGTGGATGAACACTGAAGCTTTCTTT.

This chain links TRBV28 with TRBJ2-7; 7 bases are shared with TRBD1. The CDR3 has 17 amino acids. The V gene end was trimmed by 6 bases and the J gene end by 1 base; junction bases not matched to a gene: 15. Germline V gene data show CDR1 as MDHEN and CDR2 as SYDVKM. The DNA for the CDR3 is TGTGCCAGCAGACAACTATTCGGACAGGCCCTATCCTACGAGCAGTACTTC. This sequence encodes CASRQLFGQALSYEQYF.

V is TRBV11-2 and J is TRBJ2-7, with TRBD1 as a possible D gene (5 bases). The CDR3 runs 13 residues. CDR1 SGHAT and CDR2 FQNNGV come from the germline V gene. V shed 1 base and J shed 4 bases, with 8 bases lying between them. The CDR3 coding sequence is TGTGCCAGCAGCTTAGGCAGGGTATACGAGCAGTACTTC. Its protein product is CASSLGRVYEQYF.